This passage covers 12 T cell receptor beta chains from one sample sequenced in a study of long-term antiretroviral therapy in people with HIV. Version v3.0 of the immunoSEQ assay ran at survey level. Profiling relied on immunoSEQ multiplex PCR, and the TCRdb table lists in-frame clones only, not all of them. The data show about 39,000 clones, with roughly 82% seen just once and about 5.7% held by the top ten. The sequenced sample was unsorted PBMCs, obtained 0.6 years after starting antiretroviral therapy. The receptor source for this set is a man aged 18 to 29 with HIV.

The V and J genes are TRBV28 and TRBJ1-2; 8 nucleotides align to TRBD1. From germline, CDR1 is MDHEN and CDR2 SYDVKM. The J segment lost 4 bases and the V segment lost 5 bases, leaving 9 bases of the junction unmatched. The CDR3 sequence is 15 residues long. CDR3 region: CASSTGQVDFYGYTF. In nucleotides, the CDR3 is TGTGCCAGCAGTACGGGACAGGTTGACTTCTATGGCTACACCTTC.

The rearrangement uses TRBV6-6 and TRBJ2-1; the D is unclear. Per germline, CDR1 MNHNY and CDR2 SVGAGI (reference sequence). V was clipped by 6 bases and J by 6 bases, with 6 bases between them. The CDR3 has 11 residues. The CDR3 DNA reads as TGTGCCAGCAGAGAAACCAATGAGCAGTTCTTC. This codes for CASRETNEQFF.

The rearrangement links TRBV9 to TRBJ2-1, with D possibly matching TRBD1 (5 bases). There are 15 residues in the CDR3. Trimming shortened V by 4 bases and J by 0 bases, and 11 bases separated the two germline ends. Germline lookup yields CDR1 SGDLS and CDR2 YYNGEE. CDR3 nucleotide sequence: TGTGCCAGCAGCACTCGACAGAGCTCCTACAATGAGCAGTTCTTC. Protein sequence: CASSTRQSSYNEQFF.

V and J are TRBV5-6 and TRBJ1-1; TRBD1 aligns across 7 bases. The V and J ends lost 4 bases and 2 bases, in that order; junction bases with no gene match: 5. The CDR3 extends over 14 amino acids. Germline V gene sequence: CDR1 SGHDT, CDR2 YYEEEE. The CDR3 reads CASSLGQTNTEAFF. The CDR3, as DNA: TGTGCCAGCAGCCTGGGACAGACTAACACTGAAGCTTTCTTT.

The J gene is TRBJ2-1, the V gene TRBV28; D uncertain. The V end lost 3 bases, the J end lost 2 bases, and 11 bases lay between the germline ends. This CDR3 is built from 15 residues. Germline V lookup: CDR1 MDHEN, CDR2 SYDVKM. CDR3 nucleotides: TGTGCCAGCAGTTTCTCGGCAGCCCCCTACAATGAGCAGTTCTTC. It translates to CASSFSAAPYNEQFF. The full variable domain, in which reference TRBV28 and TRBJ2-1 provide the parts outside the CDR3, is DVKVTQSSRYLVKRTGEKVFLECVQDMDHENMFWYRQDPGLGLRLIYFSYDVKMKEKGDIPEGYSVSREKKERFSLILESASTNQTSMYLCASSFSAAPYNEQFFGPGTRLTVL.

The table lists this clone with a count of one. The chain recombines TRBV4-3 with TRBJ1-1; TRBD1 agrees at 7 bases. Trimming at V came to 4 bases and at J to 4 bases, leaving 6 bases not matched to a gene. Germline assignment: CDR1 LGHNA and CDR2 YSLEER. This CDR3 has 14 amino acids. This chain's CDR3 is CASSRNTGATEAFF. The CDR3, as DNA: TGCGCCAGCAGCCGAAACACAGGGGCCACTGAAGCTTTCTTT.

V is TRBV19 and J is TRBJ2-1; D might be TRBD2 (5 bases). The V gene's germline CDR1 is LNHDA and CDR2 SQIVND (reference sequence). V was clipped by 6 bases and J by 10 bases, with 28 bases between them. This CDR3 region has 17 residues. The CDR3 DNA reads as TGTGCCAGTAGACCCGACCGCATTTACGGGGATAAGGTAGAGCAGTTCTTC. Protein: CASRPDRIYGDKVEQFF.

The rearrangement links TRBV7-2 to TRBJ1-3; maybe TRBD1 (6 bases). The CDR3 loop spans 16 amino acids. CDR1 and CDR2 from the germline V gene are SGHTA and FQGNSA. V was clipped by 6 bases and J by 0 bases, with 15 bases between them. CDR3 DNA sequence: TGTGCCAGCAGTTTGAGGGGGGCGATCTCTGGAAACACCATATATTTT. This translates into CASSLRGAISGNTIYF. Variable domain in full (rest from reference TRBV7-2 and TRBJ1-3): GAGVSQSPSNKVTEKGKDVELRCDPISGHTALYWYRQSLGQGLEFLIYFQGNSAPDKSGLPSDRFSAERTGGSVSTLTIQRTQQEDSAVYLCASSLRGAISGNTIYFGEGSWLTVV.

V is TRBV18 and J is TRBJ1-1, with D hard to call. The germline V gene has CDR1 KGHSH and CDR2 LQKENI. V was trimmed by 3 bases and J by 5 bases, leaving 10 bases between them. The CDR3 is 13 residues long. The CDR3 loop reads CASSPGRLTEAFF. The CDR3 DNA is TGTGCCAGCTCACCCGGACGGCTGACTGAAGCTTTCTTT.

The table lists this clone with a count of one. The rearrangement uses TRBV27 and TRBJ2-7; 10 bases match TRBD1. The CDR3 extends over 14 amino acids. V shed 8 bases, J shed 4 bases, and the junction held 8 bases outside the gene matches. Germline CDR1 reads MNHEY; CDR2 reads SMNVEV (reference sequence). In nucleotides, the CDR3 is TGTGCCAGCGGCCCGGGACAGGGGTCATACGAGCAGTACTTC. Amino acid sequence: CASGPGQGSYEQYF.

This chain connects TRBV4-2 to TRBJ2-2, with a weak D call TRBD2 (5 bases). V shed 1 base and J shed 1 base, with 16 bases lying between them. This CDR3 has 18 residues. The germline gives CDR1 LGHNA, CDR2 YNFKEQ. The CDR3 sequence: CASSQGTPQSLNTGELFF. For the CDR3, the DNA is TGTGCCAGCAGCCAAGGGACTCCGCAGTCGCTGAACACCGGGGAGCTGTTTTTT.

The rearrangement uses TRBV2 and TRBJ1-1; D is possibly TRBD1 (6 bases). The germline V and J ends were trimmed by 1 base and 5 bases, with 11 bases remaining between them. This CDR3 has 14 residues. Per the germline V gene, CDR1 is SNHLY and CDR2 is FYNNEI. DNA for the CDR3: TGTGCCAGCAGTGAAGGGGGGGGCCGGACTGAAGCTTTCTTT. It specifies CASSEGGGRTEAFF.